What follows are 16 T cell receptor beta chains derived from one specimen sequenced in a study of cytomegalovirus exposure and HLA in healthy donors. PCR employed 60 Vbeta and 13 Jbeta primers. Method: immunoSEQ multiplex PCR; TCRdb's copy keeps in-frame clones and lacks some. The data contain some 150,000 clones, about 75% of them singletons. Material: PBMCs. These receptors all stem from a woman in her 40s in good health and CMV-seronegative.

This clone was found a few times. The chain employs TRBV19 and TRBJ2-1; TRBD1 matches at 8 bases. The CDR3 runs 11 residues. Germline loops: CDR1 LNHDA, CDR2 SQIVND (reference sequence). The V gene end was trimmed by 8 bases and the J gene end by 7 bases; junction bases not matched to a gene: 1. The CDR3 spells CASRQGNEQFF. The CDR3, as DNA: TGTGCCAGTCGACAGGGGAATGAGCAGTTCTTC.

The chain links TRBV12-1 to TRBJ2-7; the table's TRBD2 call for D was not verified on the DNA. TRBV12-1 represents a pseudogene. The length of the CDR3 is 15 residues. The DNA of the CDR3 is TGTGCCAGCAGCTTTGCCGGGACTAGGGTCTACGAGCAGTACTTC. Its protein product is CASSFAGTRVYEQYF.

This sequence joins TRBV5-1 and TRBJ2-7; 12 bases line up with TRBD2. V gave up 7 bases and J gave up 3 bases; unmatched junction bases: 8. This CDR3 is 15 amino acids long. From germline, CDR1 is SGHRS and CDR2 YFSETQ. CDR3 sequence reads: CASGPSGGAFYEQYF. The CDR3 DNA reads TGCGCCAGCGGACCTAGCGGGGGGGCCTTCTACGAGCAGTACTTC.

The chain combines TRBV2 with TRBJ1-2; D may be TRBD1 (6 bases). V was trimmed by 4 bases and J by 8 bases, leaving 20 bases between them. The CDR3 length is 15 residues. Per the germline V gene, CDR1 is SNHLY and CDR2 is FYNNEI. The CDR3 loop is CASSAPTGSLSGYTF. The CDR3 DNA is TGTGCCAGCAGTGCCCCTACAGGGTCCCTATCCGGCTACACCTTC.

This chain links TRBV18 with TRBJ2-3, with 9 bases fitting TRBD1. The trim removed 6 bases at V and 3 bases at J, leaving 7 bases unmatched. This CDR3 spans 15 amino acids. CDR1 KGHSH and CDR2 LQKENI come from the germline V gene. CDR3 nucleotides: TGTGCCAGCTCGTACACAGGGGGCGGGACAGATACGCAGTATTTT. This translates into CASSYTGGGTDTQYF. The full variable domain, with the rest looked up from reference TRBV18 and TRBJ2-3, is NAGVMQNPRHLVRRRGQEARLRCSPMKGHSHVYWYRQLPEEGLKFMVYLQKENIIDESGMPKERFSAEFPKEGPSILRIQQVVRGDSAAYFCASSYTGGGTDTQYFGPGTRLTVL.

This chain uses TRBV5-1 with TRBJ2-7; 10 bases are shared with TRBD1. V shed 3 bases, J shed 2 bases, and the junction held 8 bases outside the gene matches. CDR1 and CDR2 from the germline V gene are SGHRS and YFSETQ. CDR3 length: 16 residues. For the CDR3, the DNA is TGCGCCAGCAGCTCGCACTCCGGGACAGGGGCCTACGAGCAGTACTTC. It codes for CASSSHSGTGAYEQYF.

This chain connects TRBV7-2 to TRBJ2-3; 13 nucleotides agree with TRBD2. CDR1 and CDR2 (germline): SGHTA, FQGNSA. This CDR3 comprises 15 residues. After removal of 3 bases from V and 4 bases from J, the junction contained 1 base not matched to a gene. The CDR3 spells CASSLTSGGPDTQYF. DNA for the CDR3: TGTGCCAGCAGCTTGACTAGCGGGGGGCCAGATACGCAGTATTTT.

The chain's CDR3 is CAWAGTAINEKLFF. DNA for the CDR3: TGTGCCTGGGCCGGGACAGCGATTAATGAAAAACTGTTTTTT. The chain employs TRBV30 and TRBJ1-4; 7 bases line up with TRBD1. Germline trimming cut 5 bases from V and 4 bases from J; bases unmatched to any gene: 7. The CDR3 has 14 amino acids. Germline CDR1 is GTSNPN and CDR2 is SVGIG (reference sequence).

This clone occurred a few times. The chain has TRBV10-1 and TRBJ1-2; TRBD1 agrees at 9 bases. The V and J ends lost 0 bases and 7 bases, in that order; junction bases with no gene match: 3. The length of the CDR3 is 14 residues. Germline V gives CDR1 WNHNN, CDR2 SYGVQD (reference sequence). The CDR3 sequence: CASSESGTGTGYTF. For the CDR3, the DNA is TGCGCCAGCAGTGAGTCCGGGACAGGGACTGGCTACACCTTC.

V is TRBV6-4 and J is TRBJ2-3, with TRBD2 matching 8 bases. The CDR3 has 16 amino acids. Germline V gives CDR1 MRHNA, CDR2 SNTAGT. Trimming at V came to 0 bases and at J to 1 base, leaving 3 bases not matched to a gene. The CDR3 reads CASSDSGTRGTDTQYF. CDR3 DNA: TGTGCCAGCAGTGACTCCGGGACTAGGGGCACAGATACGCAGTATTTT.

This clone has only a few counts. The chain recombines TRBV6-1 with TRBJ2-1; D gene uncertain. The CDR3 runs to 11 residues. V lost 4 bases, J lost 10 bases, and 8 bases lay in between. Germline V gene lookup returns CDR1 MNHNS and CDR2 SASEGT. The CDR3 sequence: CASSAYGEQFF. The DNA for the CDR3 is TGTGCCAGCAGTGCCTACGGGGAGCAGTTCTTC.

This clone was seen once. The chain uses TRBV5-6 and TRBJ1-2, with D perhaps matching TRBD1 (6 bases). CDR3 length equals 17 residues. V was cut by 0 bases and J by 3 bases, with 18 bases left in between. In germline, CDR1 is SGHDT, CDR2 YYEEEE. The CDR3 sequence: CASSLGGWGGEDYGYTF. DNA for the CDR3: TGTGCCAGCAGCTTGGGGGGTTGGGGGGGCGAAGACTATGGCTACACCTTC.

The V call is TRBV10-1, the J call TRBJ1-6, with D tentatively TRBD1 (6 bases). Looked up from germline, CDR1 is WNHNN and CDR2 is SYGVQD (reference sequence). V shed 4 bases and J shed 9 bases, with 13 bases lying between them. This CDR3 is 14 amino acids long. As DNA, the CDR3 is TGCGCCAGCAGTGCCTACGGACAGTTTTCACCCCTCCACTTT. Amino acids: CASSAYGQFSPLHF.

The genes are TRBV19 and TRBJ1-1, with 7 bases fitting TRBD1. The V and J ends lost 5 bases and 0 bases, in that order; junction bases with no gene match: 12. Germline CDR1 and CDR2: LNHDA and SQIVND (reference sequence). This CDR3 has 17 amino acids. The CDR3 sequence is CASSGPRTGLMNTEAFF. CDR3 nucleotide sequence: TGTGCCAGTAGTGGGCCTAGGACAGGTTTAATGAACACTGAAGCTTTCTTT.

The chain has TRBV7-9 and TRBJ1-1; 8 bases are shared with TRBD1. CDR1 SEHNR and CDR2 FQNEAQ come from the germline V gene (reference sequence). The CDR3 runs to 14 residues. Trimming cost V 5 bases and J 4 bases; bases outside gene matches: 6. CDR3 sequence: CASSLDRETTEAFF. DNA of the CDR3: TGTGCCAGCAGCCTGGACAGGGAGACCACTGAAGCTTTCTTT.

The chain combines TRBV4-1 with TRBJ1-4; 12 bases match TRBD1. Unmatched junction bases numbered 10, after V lost 3 bases and J lost 5 bases. The CDR3 runs 18 residues. The V gene's germline CDR1 is MGHRA and CDR2 YSYEKL. For the CDR3, the DNA is TGCGCCAGCAGCCAGGGTGTCGGTGGGACAGGGGGCAATGAAAAACTGTTTTTT. This codes for CASSQGVGGTGGNEKLFF.